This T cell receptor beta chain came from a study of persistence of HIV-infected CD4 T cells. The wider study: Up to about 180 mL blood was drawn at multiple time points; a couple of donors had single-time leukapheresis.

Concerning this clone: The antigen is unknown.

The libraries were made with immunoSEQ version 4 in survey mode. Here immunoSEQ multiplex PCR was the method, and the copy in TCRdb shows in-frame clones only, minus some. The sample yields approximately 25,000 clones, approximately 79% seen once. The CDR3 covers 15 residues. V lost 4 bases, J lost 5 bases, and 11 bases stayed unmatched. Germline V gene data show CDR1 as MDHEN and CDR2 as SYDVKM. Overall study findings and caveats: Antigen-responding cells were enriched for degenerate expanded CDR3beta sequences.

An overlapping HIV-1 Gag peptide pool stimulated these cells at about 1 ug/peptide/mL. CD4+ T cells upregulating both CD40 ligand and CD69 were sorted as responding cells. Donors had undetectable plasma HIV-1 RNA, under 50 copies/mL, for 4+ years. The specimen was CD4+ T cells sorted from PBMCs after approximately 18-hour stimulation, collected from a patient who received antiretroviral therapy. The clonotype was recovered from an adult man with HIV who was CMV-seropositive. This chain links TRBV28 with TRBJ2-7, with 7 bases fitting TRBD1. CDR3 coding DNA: TGTGCCAGCAGTTACCCAGGGGGAGTGAGGAACGAGCAGTACTTC. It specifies CASSYPGGVRNEQYF.